A selection of T cell receptor beta chains follows, all from one sample in a study of T cells after yellow fever vaccination. MiXCR was run by TCRdb on the 5' RACE reads, yielding one entry per CDR3 protein. Here the sample spans about 300,000 distinct CDR3 sequences, 8.7% being singletons. This sample comprised CD4+ T cells sorted from PBMCs, obtained 5 days after the yellow fever booster vaccination. These receptor sequences come from a man younger than 35 who received the YFV17D yellow fever vaccine. Both conserved end residues are part of each CDR3. Each record gives: CDR3 DNA, CDR3 protein, V gene, J gene, clone size, D gene. A D gene is named only where the DNA matches it firmly. Size tells how often a clone was seen (once, few, many) or the class of an expanded clone, and some rows leave it out.

TGTGCCATCAGTGAGGAGGGAGCAACTGGAAACACCATATATTTT	CAISEEGATGNTIYF	TRBV10-3	TRBJ1-3	-	-
TGCAGCGTTGCCAGGGCAGTTGACAACACTGAAGCTTTCTTT	CSVARAVDNTEAFF	TRBV29-1	TRBJ1-1	few	-
TGTGCCAGCAGCTTAGCGGGGCAAGATAATTCACCCCTCCACTTT	CASSLAGQDNSPLHF	TRBV7-6	TRBJ1-6	few	-
TGTGCCAGCAGTCGAGACATCTCTGGGGCCAACGTCCTGACTTTC	CASSRDISGANVLTF	TRBV6-4	TRBJ2-6	few	-
TGTGCCAGCAGCAGAGGTGGGAGGATCTGGGGGGCCAACGTCCTGACTTTC	CASSRGGRIWGANVLTF	TRBV12-3/TRBV12-4	TRBJ2-6	few	-
TGCGCCAGCAGCTTGAAGAGGGCGGGCACAGATACGCAGTATTTT	CASSLKRAGTDTQYF	TRBV5-1	TRBJ2-3	-	-
TGTGCCAGCAGCCAAGTCGGGGCCCTTTGGGGAGAGACCCAGTACTTC	CASSQVGALWGETQYF	TRBV14	TRBJ2-5	-	-
TGTGCCAGCAGCTGGAGGTCGGGGACAGGGGATATGAAGACCCAGTACTTC	CASSWRSGTGDMKTQYF	TRBV11-2	TRBJ2-5	few	TRBD1
TGTGCCAGTAGTATAACCGCGGGGGCGCGGGAGCCCCAGCATTTT	CASSITAGAREPQHF	TRBV19	TRBJ1-5	few	-
TGTGCCAGCGGGGCTTCCTACGAGCAGTACTTC	CASGASYEQYF	TRBV6-6	TRBJ2-7	-	-
TGTGCCAGCAGCGCCCGGGACCTCTCCTACAATGAGCAGTTCTTC	CASSARDLSYNEQFF	TRBV7-8	TRBJ2-1	few	-
TGTGCCAGCAGCCATGACAGGGGGGATGCCTATGGCTACACCTTC	CASSHDRGDAYGYTF	TRBV4-2	TRBJ1-2	-	TRBD1
TGTGCCAGCAGCCGGGACCCTTCTAGCACAGATACGCAGTATTTT	CASSRDPSSTDTQYF	TRBV11-2	TRBJ2-3	many	-
TGCGCCAGCAGCCTTGGGGCGCTAGCGCTTCAAGAGACCCAGTACTTC	CASSLGALALQETQYF	TRBV4-1	TRBJ2-5	few	-
TGTGCCAGCACCATAGGGGGAAGCCTTCAGGCTGAAAAACTGTTTTTT	CASTIGGSLQAEKLFF	TRBV7-2	TRBJ1-4	-	-
TGCGCCAGCAGCTTGGTAGCGCAGGGGGGAGCTTTCTTT	CASSLVAQGGAFF	TRBV5-1	TRBJ1-1	many	TRBD1
TGTGCCAGCAGCTTCGGACGGGCGCTTGGCTCACCCCTCCACTTT	CASSFGRALGSPLHF	TRBV7-9	TRBJ1-6	few	-
TGTGCCAGCAGCTTATCGGTTCTGGACAGGCTACGAAAAGTTAAGCTAGATACGCAGTATTTT	CASSLSVLDRLRKVKLDTQYF	TRBV7-2	TRBJ2-3	-	TRBD1
TGCGCCAGCAGCTTGGCAGGGACGGAGCAGTACTTC	CASSLAGTEQYF	TRBV5-1	TRBJ2-7	-	-
TGTGCCAGCAGCGTAGGGGCAGGACCAAGTGATTCACCCCTCCACTTT	CASSVGAGPSDSPLHF	TRBV9	TRBJ1-6	-	-
TGTGCCAGCAGTTTACAGGCACAGTCCTCAGATACGCAGTATTTT	CASSLQAQSSDTQYF	TRBV12-3/TRBV12-4	TRBJ2-3	-	-
TGTGCCAGCAGCTCGCAGGGGTCTAGCTATGGCTACACCTTC	CASSSQGSSYGYTF	TRBV7-2	TRBJ1-2	-	-
TGTGCCAGCAGCTTAGTTCCAGGGAGGGGATCACCCCTCCACTTT	CASSLVPGRGSPLHF	TRBV11-2	TRBJ1-6	many	-
TGTGCCTGGAGTCCCCCCCCCGGGACATTCCAAGAGACCCAGTACTTC	CAWSPPPGTFQETQYF	TRBV30	TRBJ2-5	-	-
TGTGCCATCAGCGGGACTAGCGGCGCGAACACCGGGGAGCTGTTTTTT	CAISGTSGANTGELFF	TRBV10-3	TRBJ2-2	many	TRBD2
TGTGCCAGCAGCCTTGACAGGGACTTACAGTTCTTC	CASSLDRDLQFF	TRBV7-2	TRBJ2-1	many	-